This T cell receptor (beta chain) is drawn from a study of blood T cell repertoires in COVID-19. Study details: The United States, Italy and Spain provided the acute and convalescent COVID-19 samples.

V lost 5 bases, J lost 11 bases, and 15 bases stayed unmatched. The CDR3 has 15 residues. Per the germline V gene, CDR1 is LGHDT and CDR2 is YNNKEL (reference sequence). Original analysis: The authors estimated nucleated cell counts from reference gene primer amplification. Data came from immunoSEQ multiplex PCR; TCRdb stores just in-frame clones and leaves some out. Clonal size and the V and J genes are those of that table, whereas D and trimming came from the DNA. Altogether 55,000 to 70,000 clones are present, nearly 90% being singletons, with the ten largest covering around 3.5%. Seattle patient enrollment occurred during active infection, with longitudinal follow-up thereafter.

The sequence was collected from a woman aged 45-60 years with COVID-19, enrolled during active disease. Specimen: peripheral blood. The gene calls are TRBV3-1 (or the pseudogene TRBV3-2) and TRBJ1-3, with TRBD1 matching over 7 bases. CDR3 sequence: CASSSKGTAQPPIYF. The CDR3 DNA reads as TGTGCCAGCAGCTCTAAAGGGACAGCGCAGCCCCCCATATATTTT.